A selection of T cell receptor beta chains follows, all from one sample in a study of blood T cell repertoires in COVID-19. Profiled with immunoSEQ multiplex PCR; TCRdb holds only in-frame clones, not every one. This table holds approximately 330,000 clones, about nine tenths found once. The source material was peripheral blood. These receptor sequences come from a man aged 25-45 years with COVID-19, enrolled during active disease. Both conserved end residues are part of each CDR3. D genes are given only for firm matches. Size is omitted from some rows. Given values are once, few, many or a class for expanded clones.

d_call,j_call,clone_size,v_call,cdr3_nt,cdr3_aa
NA,TRBJ1-1,NA,TRBV5-1,TGCGCCAGCAGCTTGCCAGTCCCGAACACTGAAGCTTTCTTT,CASSLPVPNTEAFF
TRBD2,TRBJ2-3,NA,TRBV9,TGTGCCAGCAGCCCCTGGCGGGGGGGGGCAGGCGCAGATACGCAGTATTTT,CASSPWRGGAGADTQYF
TRBD2,TRBJ2-1,NA,TRBV24-1,TGTGCCACCAGTGACCGGACTAGCGGGAGGGACAATGAGCAGTTCTTC,CATSDRTSGRDNEQFF
TRBD2,TRBJ2-3,NA,TRBV7-2,TGTGCCAGCAGCTTAGATTGGCTAGCGGGGACGCAGTATTTT,CASSLDWLAGTQYF
TRBD2,TRBJ2-1,NA,TRBV20-1,TGCAGTGCTAGTCAAATTTCTAGCGGGAGGTGGAATGAGCAGTTCTTC,CSASQISSGRWNEQFF
TRBD1,TRBJ2-1,once,TRBV29-1,TGCAGCGTTGACGGTTGGGACAGAGCCTACAATGAGCAGTTCTTC,CSVDGWDRAYNEQFF
NA,TRBJ2-1,NA,TRBV28,TGTGCCAGCAGTGGGGCCCGTGGCGCGGAGCTATACAATGAGCAGTTCTTC,CASSGARGAELYNEQFF
NA,TRBJ1-2,NA,TRBV6-1,TGTGCCAGCAGTGAACAGGGTGACGGCTATGGCTACACCTTC,CASSEQGDGYGYTF
NA,TRBJ2-1,NA,TRBV6-6,TGTGCCAGCAGTTACCCGACAGGCTCCTACAATGAGCAGTTCTTC,CASSYPTGSYNEQFF
TRBD2,TRBJ2-7,NA,TRBV3-1/TRBV3-2,TGTGCCAGCAGCCAATCAACTAGCGGGAGGTTCGCCTCCTACGAGCAGTACTTC,CASSQSTSGRFASYEQYF
TRBD1,TRBJ1-1,NA,TRBV6-2/TRBV6-3,TGTGCCAGCAGTTATGAGCTCGGGACAGGGCGGAAGAACACTGAAGCTTTCTTT,CASSYELGTGRKNTEAFF
TRBD1,TRBJ2-2,NA,TRBV7-8,TGTGCCAGCAGCTCTTCCCGGACAGGGGGCCACACCGGGGAGCTGTTTTTT,CASSSSRTGGHTGELFF
TRBD1,TRBJ2-2,NA,TRBV6-5,TGTGCCAGCAGCCGCCGGACAGGTGGGACCGGGGAGCTGTTTTTT,CASSRRTGGTGELFF
TRBD2,TRBJ2-5,NA,TRBV19,TGTGCCAGTAGGACGACTAGCGCCTCCCAAGAGACCCAGTACTTC,CASRTTSASQETQYF
NA,TRBJ1-5,few,TRBV5-1,TGCGCCAGCAGCTGGGGGGAGGGTGATCAGCCCCAGCATTTT,CASSWGEGDQPQHF
NA,TRBJ2-1,NA,TRBV19,TGTGCCAGTAGCTTTGGGGCCAGCACCAATGAGCAGTTCTTC,CASSFGASTNEQFF